This T cell receptor beta chain was identified during a study of regulatory T cells in long-lasting Graves disease. Study overall: More than 5 years of antithyroid drugs with positive TSH receptor antibodies defined persistent Graves' disease.

Time point: persistent/refractory GD, antithyroid drugs over 5 years with positive TRAb. PBMC-derived RNA was used for the TCR library. Diagnosis followed American Thyroid Association guidelines for Graves' disease. This CDR3 contains 15 residues. V dropped 3 bases and J dropped 3; count of bases not matched to a gene: 5. Germline V gene data show CDR1 as MDHEN and CDR2 as SYDVKM. iRepertoire HTBI primers and Arm-PCR of CDR3 regions built TCR beta libraries. Each CDR3 protein is one row after TCRdb ran MiXCR on the multiplex PCR reads. The sample has around 400,000 distinct CDR3 sequences; 23% are singletons. Overall study results and limits: Persistent Graves' patients had lower TCR diversity than newly diagnosed ones. Newly diagnosed disease favored TRBV20-1 and TRBJ2-1 over persistent disease.

This clonotype was detected ten times or more. The antigen is undetermined. Sequenced here: peripheral blood mononuclear cells (PBMCs), sampled when the disease was refractory, from a patient treated with antithyroid drugs. The chain combines TRBV28 with TRBJ1-5, with 7 nucleotides matching TRBD1. The TCR was taken from a woman aged 35 to 49 with Graves disease. The CDR3 reads CASSLVRGFNQPQHF. In nucleotides, the CDR3 is TGTGCCAGCAGTTTGGTCAGGGGGTTCAATCAGCCCCAGCATTTT.